This TCR beta chain was identified during a study of T cell responses to AZD1222 COVID-19 vaccine. Points from the study as a whole: Most donors were white British, females outnumbered males, and clonal diversity was possibly underestimated. Recipients of two AZD1222 doses showed rising Spike-specific TCR breadth and depth. At study baseline, merely five or six AZD1222 recipients were seropositive.

The CDR3 loop spans 13 amino acids. The V gene lost 0 bases and the J gene lost 9 bases, with 11 bases spanning the gap. The germline CDR1 and CDR2 sequences are LGHNA and YSLEER. Points on this clone: No antigen is known for it.

TCRdb's table, derived via immunoSEQ multiplex PCR, lists solely in-frame clones and lacks some. The top ten clones hold roughly 1.7% of a sample with roughly 93,000 clones, about 89% of them seen once. The V call is TRBV4-3, the J call TRBJ1-1; D is unclear. The receptor's source is an adult in good health. The material sequenced was peripheral blood, taken on day 0 of AZD1222 vaccination. CDR3 nucleotide sequence: TGCGCCAGCAGCCAAGAGCTTGATTCTCAAGCTTTCTTT. Residues: CASSQELDSQAFF.